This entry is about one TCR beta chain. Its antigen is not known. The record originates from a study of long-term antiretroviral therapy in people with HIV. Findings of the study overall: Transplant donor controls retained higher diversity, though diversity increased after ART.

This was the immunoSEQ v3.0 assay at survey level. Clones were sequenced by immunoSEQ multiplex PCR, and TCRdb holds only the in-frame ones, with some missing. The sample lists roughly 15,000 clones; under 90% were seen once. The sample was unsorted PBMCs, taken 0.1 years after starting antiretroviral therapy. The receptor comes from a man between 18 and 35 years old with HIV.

The CDR3 nucleotides are TGTGCCAGCAGTGGTGGGGGAGGGGGCGCAGAGACCCAGTACTTC. This gives the protein CASSGGGGGAETQYF. V and J are TRBV2 and TRBJ2-5, with D possibly being TRBD1 or TRBD2 (7 bases each). This CDR3 comprises 15 residues. Trimming pared 4 bases from V and 4 bases from J, leaving 16 bases between. Per the germline V gene, CDR1 is SNHLY and CDR2 is FYNNEI. The full variable domain, in which reference TRBV2 and TRBJ2-5 provide the parts outside the CDR3, is EPEVTQTPSHQVTQMGQEVILRCVPISNHLYFYWYRQILGQKVEFLVSFYNNEISEKSEIFDDQFSVERPDGSNFTLKIRSTKLEDSAMYFCASSGGGGGAETQYFGPGTRLLVL.